What follows are 13 T cell receptor beta chains derived from one specimen sequenced in a study of CD8 T cells in ankylosing spondylitis. TCRdb processed the 5' RACE reads anew with MiXCR; each CDR3 protein has one entry. The sample holds around 890,000 distinct CDR3 sequences, approximately 12% seen once. Study conclusions and caveats: Within ankylosing spondylitis blood, a TCR beta motif made up of roughly eight highly homologous variants appeared to be characteristic.

No cognate antigen is known for these TCRs. Sequencing input: blood, either unsorted or a sorted T cell fraction (not recorded which). The receptors were gathered from a male donor with ankylosing spondylitis.

This clonotype has a handful of counts. The chain carries TRBV7-8 and TRBJ1-5; a weak D match, TRBD1 (5 bases). CDR3 length equals 13 residues. CDR1 and CDR2 (germline): SGHVS, FQNEAQ. V dropped 5 bases and J dropped 7 bases, with 12 bases sitting between them. The CDR3 here is CASSGAAGQPQHF. CDR3 DNA: TGTGCCAGCAGCGGGGCGGCAGGGCAGCCCCAGCATTTT.

This clonotype was seen only a few times. The V call is TRBV7-2, the J call TRBJ2-1, with TRBD2 identical over 7 bases. This CDR3 is built from 13 residues. V shed 8 bases and J 4 bases; nucleotides not matched to a gene: 5. Looked up from germline, CDR1 is SGHTA and CDR2 is FQGNSA. The CDR3 sequence is CASRWGGYNEQFF. The CDR3 nucleotides are TGTGCCAGCCGATGGGGGGGGTACAATGAGCAGTTCTTC.

This clonotype has only a few counts. This chain joins TRBV7-8 and TRBJ2-5; D is undetermined. The CDR3 runs to 17 residues. Trimming stripped 2 bases from V and 9 bases from J, with 25 bases between. Germline CDR1 reads SGHVS; CDR2 reads FQNEAQ. CDR3 region: CASSLSPGWVPFQAQYF. Here the CDR3 DNA reads TGTGCCAGCAGCTTAAGCCCCGGGTGGGTGCCCTTTCAGGCCCAGTACTTC.

This chain links TRBV6-1 with TRBJ2-6, with 7 bases that match TRBD1. CDR3 size: 15 residues. V was pared by 5 bases and J by 3 bases, with 4 bases of the junction left unmatched. Germline CDR1 and CDR2: MNHNS and SASEGT. The CDR3 is CASSRGGNGANVLTF. The CDR3 region has the DNA TGTGCCAGCAGTCGAGGGGGCAATGGGGCCAACGTCCTGACTTTC.

In this sample, this clonotype turned up a few times. The chain links TRBV7-2 to TRBJ1-4, with 9 bases fitting TRBD1. The CDR3 has 15 amino acids. The trim removed 5 bases at V and 6 bases at J, leaving 7 bases unmatched. Germline loops: CDR1 SGHTA, CDR2 FQGNSA. For the CDR3, the DNA is TGTGCCAGCAGCCCCCCGGGACAGGGATATGAAAAACTGTTTTTT. It is translated as CASSPPGQGYEKLFF.

This rearrangement joins TRBV6-1 to TRBJ1-5; D uncertain. The ends were cut back, 1 base at V and 5 bases at J, with 6 bases in the middle. CDR1 and CDR2 (germline): MNHNS, SASEGT. The CDR3 spans 13 residues. CDR3 residues: CASSEGFDQPQHF. CDR3 bases: TGTGCCAGCAGTGAAGGTTTCGATCAGCCCCAGCATTTT.

The V call is TRBV10-1, the J call TRBJ2-1; the D gene is possibly TRBD2 (6 bases). Germline loops: CDR1 WNHNN, CDR2 SYGVQD (reference sequence). CDR3 size: 14 residues. V was clipped by 5 bases and J by 5 bases, with 13 bases between them. The CDR3 nucleotides are TGCGCCAGCAGTAGCGGGTCGTTGAACAATGAGCAGTTCTTC. Amino acid sequence: CASSSGSLNNEQFF.

This clonotype was seen a few times. One end of the junction is discordant with germline, which a read error may explain. J is TRBJ2-5 and V is TRBV5-1; D gene ambiguous. From germline, CDR1 is SGHRS and CDR2 YFSETQ. The CDR3 covers 14 residues. DNA of the CDR3: TGCGCCAGCACCTTGAGGACGGACGGAGAGACCCAGTACTTC. Translation: CASTLRTDGETQYF.

This clonotype was detected ten times or more. The chain links TRBV20-1 to TRBJ1-4, with TRBD1 matching 11 bases. The germline CDR1 and CDR2 sequences are DFQATT and SNEGSKA (reference sequence). CDR3 size: 13 residues. V dropped 6 bases and J dropped 8; count of bases not matched to a gene: 5. CDR3 region: CSATGTGGEKLFF. The CDR3 DNA follows: TGCAGTGCCACCGGGACAGGGGGGGAAAAACTGTTTTTT.

J is TRBJ2-7 and V is TRBV19, with 9 positions matching TRBD1. The CDR3 extends over 16 amino acids. Trimming took 1 base from V and 3 from J; bases not matched to a gene: 7. Germline CDR1 is LNHDA and CDR2 is SQIVND (reference sequence). CDR3 sequence (DNA): TGTGCCAGTAGTATAGTAGGCGGACAGGGGAACTACGAGCAGTACTTC. This encodes CASSIVGGQGNYEQYF.

The chain uses TRBV15 and TRBJ1-6; D perhaps matches TRBD1 (5 bases). The CDR3 covers 15 residues. Trimming took off 4 bases at V and 2 bases at J, with 9 bases between the two ends. The germline V gene encodes CDR1 LNHNV and CDR2 YYDKDF (reference sequence). The CDR3 nucleotides read TGTGCCACCAGCATTTTGACAGCCTATAATTCACCCCTCCACTTT. Amino acids: CATSILTAYNSPLHF.

This chain links TRBV20-1 with TRBJ2-7; the D is unclear. The CDR3 runs to 14 residues. Germline CDR1 and CDR2: DFQATT and SNEGSKA (reference sequence). Deletions cut 1 base from V and 2 bases from J, with 12 bases between. CDR3 loop: CSARGLRTAYEQYF. CDR3 DNA: TGCAGTGCTAGAGGGCTCCGGACGGCCTACGAGCAGTACTTC.

J is TRBJ1-3 and V is TRBV7-9, with D unresolved. CDR3 length: 17 residues. V was trimmed by 6 bases and J by 0 bases, leaving 18 bases between them. Germline CDR1 SEHNR, CDR2 FQNEAQ (reference sequence). As DNA, the CDR3 is TGTGCCAGCAGTGCTATTCTCGGAGGGATCTCTGGAAACACCATATATTTT. Amino acids: CASSAILGGISGNTIYF.